The next 21 T cell receptor beta chains were all read from a single sample in a study of blood T cell repertoires in COVID-19. Some clones are missing from TCRdb's copy, which holds only in-frame ones; the method was immunoSEQ multiplex PCR. The table lists some 15,000 clones, about 91% of them singletons. The specimen was peripheral blood. These receptors were obtained from a human donor in a cohort sampled during active COVID-19.

This clone was seen only a few times. This chain connects TRBV9 to TRBJ1-6, with a weak D call TRBD1 (6 bases). V lost 0 bases to trimming and J lost 9 bases, with 13 bases between them. The CDR3 totals 15 residues. The V gene's germline CDR1 is SGDLS and CDR2 YYNGEE. Here the CDR3 reads CASSVDPLRGSPLHF. The CDR3 DNA is TGTGCCAGCAGCGTAGACCCCCTCAGGGGTTCACCCCTCCACTTT.

V is TRBV28 and J is TRBJ2-1; 11 bases fit TRBD2. V trimming: 4 bases; J trimming: 5 bases; junction bases outside the gene matches: 13. This CDR3 region has 18 residues. CDR1 is MDHEN and CDR2 is SYDVKM in the germline V gene. This CDR3 reads CASSSLLAGVSSNNEQFF. The CDR3 coding sequence is TGTGCCAGCAGTTCCCTACTAGCGGGAGTATCCTCGAACAATGAGCAGTTCTTC.

This clone has more than one count but fewer than ten. The V gene is TRBV11-3, the J gene TRBJ2-7; a weak D match, TRBD1 (6 bases). Germline lookup yields CDR1 SGHNT and CDR2 YENEEA. V lost 5 bases, J lost 7 bases, and 15 bases lay in between. CDR3 length: 13 residues. CDR3 protein: CASSGGPLQEQYF. CDR3 nucleotides: TGTGCCAGCAGCGGGGGCCCACTCCAGGAGCAGTACTTC.

V usage is TRBV7-9 and J usage is TRBJ2-1; 10 bases are shared with TRBD2. The CDR3 contains 15 residues. Germline V gene lookup returns CDR1 SEHNR and CDR2 FQNEAQ (reference sequence). V lost 5 bases to trimming and J lost 9 bases; unmatched junction nucleotides: 10. The CDR3 reads CASSQGPGLAREQFF. CDR3 nucleotides: TGTGCCAGCAGCCAGGGGCCGGGACTAGCGCGTGAGCAGTTCTTC.

The V gene is TRBV6-5, the J gene TRBJ2-7; 11 bases line up with TRBD1. CDR3 length equals 14 residues. Germline V gene data show CDR1 as MNHEY and CDR2 as SVGAGI. J gave up 7 bases and V 5 bases, and 7 bases lay outside the gene matches. In DNA, the CDR3 is TGTGCCAGCAGTAGCGGACAGGGGGCGCGTGAGCAGTACTTC. Protein product: CASSSGQGAREQYF.

V gene TRBV5-4 combines with J gene TRBJ2-1; D might be TRBD2 (6 bases). The CDR3 runs 14 residues. The V gene lost 3 bases and the J gene lost 4 bases, with 11 bases spanning the gap. CDR1 and CDR2 (germline): SGHNT, YYREEE (reference sequence). The CDR3 region has the DNA TGTGCCAGCAGCTCGGGACTTAATTACAATGAGCAGTTCTTC. It translates to CASSSGLNYNEQFF.

This sequence joins TRBV19 and TRBJ2-1; 10 bases line up with TRBD2. With 3 bases clipped from V and 4 bases from J, the junction kept 6 bases outside the gene matches. There are 16 residues in the CDR3. From germline, CDR1 is LNHDA and CDR2 SQIVND (reference sequence). CDR3 amino acids: CASSISGLAKYNEQFF. CDR3 coding DNA: TGTGCCAGTAGTATCTCGGGACTAGCGAAGTACAATGAGCAGTTCTTC.

J is TRBJ2-2 and V is TRBV5-1, with 9 bases that match TRBD1. The CDR3 extends over 16 amino acids. With 4 bases clipped from V and 6 bases from J, the junction kept 10 bases outside the gene matches. Germline values: CDR1 SGHRS, CDR2 YFSETQ. The CDR3 protein is CASSPGGTGFAGELFF. As DNA, the CDR3 is TGCGCCAGCAGCCCCGGCGGGACAGGGTTCGCCGGGGAGCTGTTTTTT.

The rearrangement links TRBV6-1 to TRBJ1-2; D is uncertain. Trimming shortened V by 3 bases and J by 3 bases, and 11 bases separated the two germline ends. The CDR3 is 14 residues long. CDR1 is MNHNS and CDR2 is SASEGT in the germline V gene. The CDR3 sequence: CASSDLGWDYGYTF. The CDR3 DNA is TGTGCCAGCAGTGACCTCGGGTGGGACTATGGCTACACCTTC.

Turning to this clone: It is unclear where the CDR3 begins or ends on the DNA, so no DNA is shown, and the CDR3 is as TCRdb lists it. The chain has TRBV6-4 and TRBJ2-2; the table's D call, TRBD2, has no DNA check behind it. A total of 15 residues make up the CDR3, ends included. Looked up from germline, CDR1 is MRHNA and CDR2 is SNTAGT. This chain's CDR3 is CASLGGGRAVWSCFF.

V and J are TRBV9 and TRBJ2-7; perhaps TRBD1 as D (6 bases). There are 16 residues in the CDR3. V lost 0 bases to trimming and J lost 6 bases, with 19 bases between them. The germline V gene encodes CDR1 SGDLS and CDR2 YYNGEE. This CDR3 is CASSVALPQGICEQYF. The CDR3 DNA reads TGTGCCAGCAGCGTAGCCCTGCCGCAGGGGATATGCGAGCAGTACTTC.

This chain joins TRBV18 and TRBJ1-4; D unclear. Germline values: CDR1 KGHSH, CDR2 LQKENI. The CDR3 length is 14 residues. V dropped 6 bases and J dropped 4 bases, with 12 bases sitting between them. CDR3 coding DNA: TGTGCCAGCTCGAGATCAGGCCTTAATGAAAAACTGTTTTTT. Residues: CASSRSGLNEKLFF.

This clone was picked up a small number of times. The chain combines TRBV10-2 with TRBJ2-3; D is perhaps TRBD1 (6 bases). The germline gives CDR1 WSHSY, CDR2 SAAADI. The V gene lost 5 bases and the J gene lost 2 bases, with 11 bases spanning the gap. There are 14 residues in the CDR3. The CDR3 here is CASSLGAITDTQYF. In DNA, the CDR3 is TGCGCCAGCAGTCTGGGGGCGATCACAGATACGCAGTATTTT.

V is TRBV30 and J is TRBJ2-7, with TRBD1 identical over 9 bases. The CDR3 has 11 residues. Per the germline V gene, CDR1 is GTSNPN and CDR2 is SVGIG (reference sequence). Trimming at V came to 6 bases and at J to 6 bases, leaving 3 bases not matched to a gene. CDR3 nucleotide sequence: TGTGCCTGTGGACAGGGGACCGAGCAGTACTTC. Protein product: CACGQGTEQYF. Full variable domain (missing parts from reference TRBV30 and TRBJ2-7): SQTIHQWPATLVQPVGSPLSLECTVEGTSNPNLYWYRQAAGRGLQLLFYSVGIGQISSEVPQNLSASRPQDRQFILSSKKLLLSDSGFYLCACGQGTEQYFGPGTRLTVT.

This sequence joins TRBV5-1 and TRBJ1-1; TRBD1 matches at 11 bases. Looked up from germline, CDR1 is SGHRS and CDR2 is YFSETQ. This CDR3 is 13 amino acids long. V was clipped by 2 bases and J by 11 bases; unmatched bases: 5. CDR3 protein: CASSFEGQGDAFF. In nucleotides, the CDR3 is TGCGCCAGCAGCTTCGAGGGACAGGGGGACGCTTTCTTT.

V and J are TRBV6-5 and TRBJ2-3, with TRBD1 matching over 9 bases. Germline lookup yields CDR1 MNHEY and CDR2 SVGAGI. V lost 7 bases, J lost 4 bases, and 9 bases stayed unmatched. This CDR3 comprises 15 residues. CDR3 DNA: TGTGCCAGCATTTCAGGACAGGGGTATGCAGATACGCAGTATTTT. The encoded protein is CASISGQGYADTQYF.

The rearrangement uses TRBV18 and TRBJ2-5; the match to TRBD2 covers 7 bases. J lost 13 bases, V lost 2 bases, and 13 bases had no gene match. Germline CDR1 reads KGHSH; CDR2 reads LQKENI. The CDR3 extends over 14 amino acids. CDR3 residues: CASSPDSDGRGGYF. CDR3 sequence (DNA): TGTGCCAGCTCACCAGATTCGGACGGTCGCGGGGGGTACTTC.

This chain uses TRBV29-1 with TRBJ1-2; 9 bases align to TRBD1. Germline trimming cut 6 bases from V and 4 bases from J; bases unmatched to any gene: 9. CDR1 and CDR2 from the germline V gene are SQVTM and ANQGSEA. The CDR3 runs 14 residues. The chain's CDR3 is CSVGIGQGTYGYTF. The CDR3 coding sequence is TGCAGCGTGGGTATAGGACAGGGGACCTATGGCTACACCTTC.

This chain uses TRBV19 with TRBJ2-3; TRBD1 matches 10 bases. The CDR3 runs 15 residues. V lost 4 bases, J lost 3 bases, and 4 bases stayed unmatched. The germline gives CDR1 LNHDA, CDR2 SQIVND (reference sequence). CDR3: CASSRGQGWTDTQYF. The DNA for the CDR3 is TGTGCCAGTAGTAGGGGACAGGGGTGGACAGATACGCAGTATTTT.

The genes are TRBV5-1 and TRBJ1-1, with 10 bases fitting TRBD1. The germline V gene has CDR1 SGHRS and CDR2 YFSETQ. This CDR3 has 15 amino acids. The V segment lost 3 bases and the J segment 4 bases; nucleotides outside the gene matches: 6. In DNA, the CDR3 is TGCGCCAGCAGCTGGGGGGACAGGGGCGGCACTGAAGCTTTCTTT. Translation gives CASSWGDRGGTEAFF. The full variable domain, its missing parts supplied by reference TRBV5-1 and TRBJ1-1, is KAGVTQTPRYLIKTRGQQVTLSCSPISGHRSVSWYQQTPGQGLQFLFEYFSETQRNKGNFPGRFSGRQFSNSRSEMNVSTLELGDSALYLCASSWGDRGGTEAFFGQGTRLTVV.

The J gene is TRBJ2-2, the V gene TRBV5-1; 9 bases agree with TRBD1. The CDR3 has 18 amino acids. The V gene's germline CDR1 is SGHRS and CDR2 YFSETQ. J gave up 3 bases and V 5 bases, and 14 bases lay outside the gene matches. The CDR3 protein is CASSNPTGGARDTGELFF. CDR3 in DNA: TGCGCCAGCAGTAACCCAACAGGGGGCGCGAGGGACACCGGGGAGCTGTTTTTT.